The 28 T cell receptor beta chains below were found in one sample sequenced in a study of neurological immune-mediated disorders. TCRdb re-analysed the 5' RACE reads in MiXCR, keeping a single row per CDR3 protein. This table holds roughly 36,000 distinct CDR3 sequences, approximately 3% found once. As to time point: longitudinal time-point 1 (baseline). The specimen was PBMCs. The receptors stem from a woman aged 55 to 70 with multiple sclerosis.

This clonotype was seen ten or more times. The chain links TRBV7-9 to TRBJ2-6; D not resolved. Germline V lookup: CDR1 SEHNR, CDR2 FQNEAQ (reference sequence). Between the trimmed V and J ends, which lost 4 bases and 0 bases, there was a span of 4 bases. There are 14 residues in the CDR3. The CDR3 is CASSSYSGANVLTF. The CDR3 DNA sequence: TGTGCCAGCAGCTCGTACTCTGGGGCCAACGTCCTGACTTTC.

This clonotype was picked up a small number of times. The chain is built from TRBV7-2 and TRBJ2-1, with 11 bases fitting TRBD2. The V and J ends lost 7 bases and 2 bases, in that order; junction bases with no gene match: 10. The CDR3 sequence is 17 residues long. Germline V gene lookup returns CDR1 SGHTA and CDR2 FQGNSA. The CDR3 sequence is CASTPGGSGGAYNEQFF. The CDR3 DNA sequence: TGTGCCAGCACCCCCGGCGGTAGCGGGGGGGCCTACAATGAGCAGTTCTTC.

This clonotype was recorded many times. V usage is TRBV5-1 and J usage is TRBJ2-5; 8 positions agree with TRBD1. CDR3 length: 16 residues. Germline V gives CDR1 SGHRS, CDR2 YFSETQ. V dropped 4 bases and J dropped 1; count of bases not matched to a gene: 9. The CDR3 bases are TGCGCCAGCAGCCCTGGGGACAGGCGTACCCAAGAGACCCAGTACTTC. Translation gives CASSPGDRRTQETQYF.

This clonotype was counted many times. The V call is TRBV20-1, the J call TRBJ2-1; 7 bases map to TRBD1. The CDR3 spans 14 residues. Germline V gene data show CDR1 as DFQATT and CDR2 as SNEGSKA (reference sequence). Trimming took 3 bases from V and 6 from J; bases not matched to a gene: 8. CDR3 protein: CSASRDSLANEQFF. The CDR3 region has the DNA TGCAGTGCTAGTCGGGACAGTCTAGCCAATGAGCAGTTCTTC.

This clonotype was seen at least ten times. The J gene is TRBJ2-7, the V gene TRBV5-1; 7 bases agree with TRBD1. V shed 4 bases, J shed 2 bases, and the junction held 3 bases outside the gene matches. CDR3 length: 13 amino acids. Germline V gene sequence: CDR1 SGHRS, CDR2 YFSETQ. In nucleotides, the CDR3 is TGCGCCAGCAGCACCGGGACAGCCTACGAGCAGTACTTC. This gives the protein CASSTGTAYEQYF.

This clonotype was seen ten or more times. This chain links TRBV20-1 with TRBJ2-5; D ambiguous. CDR3 length: 11 residues. V was trimmed by 4 bases and J by 4 bases, leaving 7 bases between them. Germline assignment: CDR1 DFQATT and CDR2 SNEGSKA (reference sequence). As DNA, the CDR3 is TGCAGTGCTATGAAGGGAGAGACCCAGTACTTC. This encodes CSAMKGETQYF.

The sample holds many counts of this clonotype. This chain joins TRBV20-1 and TRBJ1-2; the match to TRBD1 covers 7 bases. CDR1 and CDR2 (germline): DFQATT, SNEGSKA (reference sequence). This CDR3 comprises 13 residues. V trimming: 2 bases; J trimming: 2 bases; junction bases outside the gene matches: 2. CDR3 nucleotide sequence: TGCAGTGCTAGACAGGGGGAGAACTATGGCTACACCTTC. Its protein is CSARQGENYGYTF.

This clonotype has ten or more counts. This chain connects TRBV5-1 to TRBJ2-2; the D is unclear. Trimming shortened V by 5 bases and J by 4 bases, and 12 bases separated the two germline ends. The CDR3 extends over 14 amino acids. Germline V lookup: CDR1 SGHRS, CDR2 YFSETQ. The CDR3 DNA is TGCGCCAGCAGTTACTATAGAGGCACCGGGGAGCTGTTTTTT. It yields the protein CASSYYRGTGELFF.

This clonotype has a count of ten or more. This sequence joins TRBV5-5 and TRBJ1-5, with D perhaps matching TRBD1 (6 bases). Germline V gene data show CDR1 as SGHKS and CDR2 as YYEKEE (reference sequence). The V and J ends lost 2 bases and 4 bases respectively, with 10 bases between them. CDR3 length: 14 residues. The CDR3 DNA reads as TGTGCCAGCAGCTTATCCACAGGGAATCAGCCCCAGCATTTT. It codes for CASSLSTGNQPQHF.

This clonotype occurred many times. The chain employs TRBV10-3 and TRBJ2-7, with TRBD1 identical over 9 bases. The CDR3 extends over 14 amino acids. After removal of 4 bases from V and 2 bases from J, the junction contained 3 bases not matched to a gene. Germline lookup yields CDR1 ENHRY and CDR2 SYGVKD. The CDR3 loop reads CAISGGTGTYEQYF. In DNA, the CDR3 is TGTGCCATCAGTGGGGGGACAGGGACCTACGAGCAGTACTTC.

A few counts support this clonotype. The gene calls are TRBV7-6 and TRBJ2-7, with D possibly being TRBD1 or TRBD2 (5 bases each). Trimming took off 0 bases at V and 2 bases at J, with 14 bases between the two ends. In germline, CDR1 is SGHVS, CDR2 FNYEAQ. The CDR3 is 16 amino acids. CDR3 in DNA: TGTGCCAGCAGCTTAGCGGGCCCAGGGAGCCCCTACGAGCAGTACTTC. It translates to CASSLAGPGSPYEQYF. The complete variable domain, with remaining parts taken from reference TRBV7-6 and TRBJ2-7, reads GAGVSQSPRYKVTKRGQDVALRCDPISGHVSLYWYRQALGQGPEFLTYFNYEAQQDKSGLPNDRFSAERPEGSISTLTIQRTEQRDSAMYRCASSLAGPGSPYEQYFGPGTRLTVT.

This clonotype was counted many times. The chain uses TRBV5-1 and TRBJ1-6; D unresolved. Germline CDR1 and CDR2: SGHRS and YFSETQ. Trimming shortened V by 3 bases and J by 6 bases, and 13 bases separated the two germline ends. The CDR3 is 15 residues long. The CDR3 sequence is CASSWNDGPNSPLHF. The CDR3 DNA reads TGCGCCAGCAGCTGGAACGACGGACCTAATTCACCCCTCCACTTT.

This clonotype was picked up many times. The J gene is TRBJ2-5, the V gene TRBV19; the D is unclear. In germline, CDR1 is LNHDA, CDR2 SQIVND (reference sequence). V dropped 5 bases and J dropped 4 bases, with 14 bases sitting between them. The CDR3 sequence is 14 residues long. CDR3 in DNA: TGTGCCAGTAGTTTGGGCCTGGGAAGAGAGACCCAGTACTTC. Its translation: CASSLGLGRETQYF.

This clonotype was detected many times. The gene calls are TRBV20-1 and TRBJ1-2; D remains unclear. The CDR3 sequence is 13 residues long. V lost 0 bases and J 7 bases, leaving 12 bases between the germline ends. Per the germline V gene, CDR1 is DFQATT and CDR2 is SNEGSKA (reference sequence). The CDR3 sequence: CSARDSLHPGYTF. CDR3 coding DNA: TGCAGTGCTAGAGATTCCCTCCACCCTGGCTACACCTTC.

This clonotype has at least ten counts. This chain links TRBV6-6 with TRBJ1-3; 8 bases align to TRBD1. The trim removed 4 bases at V and 0 bases at J, leaving 5 bases unmatched. CDR3 length equals 16 residues. The germline V gene has CDR1 MNHNY and CDR2 SVGAGI (reference sequence). In DNA, the CDR3 is TGTGCCAGCAGTTCCGGGACAGGCCTCTCTGGAAACACCATATATTTT. This codes for CASSSGTGLSGNTIYF.

This clonotype was seen ten or more times. V and J are TRBV5-6 and TRBJ1-1, with D possibly being TRBD1 (5 bases). CDR3 size: 14 residues. The V end lost 1 base, the J end lost 5 bases, and 12 bases lay between the germline ends. The germline V gene encodes CDR1 SGHDT and CDR2 YYEEEE. The CDR3 is CASSLMGVNTEAFF. CDR3 in DNA: TGTGCCAGCAGCTTGATGGGGGTAAATACTGAAGCTTTCTTT.

This clonotype was found many times. J is TRBJ1-5 and V is TRBV7-9; 7 nucleotides match TRBD1. The J segment lost 7 bases and the V segment lost 3 bases, leaving 6 bases of the junction unmatched. Germline CDR1 and CDR2: SEHNR and FQNEAQ (reference sequence). This CDR3 comprises 14 residues. As DNA, the CDR3 is TGTGCCAGCAGCTTTACAGGGGCAGAGCAGCCCCAGCATTTT. It codes for CASSFTGAEQPQHF.

This clonotype was seen ten or more times. This chain uses TRBV29-1 with TRBJ2-5, with D possibly TRBD1 on 7 matching bases. The CDR3 has 15 amino acids. The V gene lost 3 bases and the J gene lost 4 bases, with 18 bases spanning the gap. Germline V lookup: CDR1 SQVTM, CDR2 ANQGSEA. CDR3 bases: TGCAGCGTTGAGCAGGGGGGTCCTATGGTAGAGACCCAGTACTTC. It is translated as CSVEQGGPMVETQYF.

Many counts were recorded for this clonotype. J is TRBJ2-1 and V is TRBV20-1, with unresolved D. CDR3 length: 15 amino acids. V was cut by 0 bases and J by 2 bases, with 11 bases left in between. The germline V gene encodes CDR1 DFQATT and CDR2 SNEGSKA (reference sequence). The CDR3 is CSARDPAFAYNEQFF. Written as DNA, the CDR3 is TGCAGTGCTAGAGATCCGGCCTTCGCCTACAATGAGCAGTTCTTC.

This clonotype was detected ten times or more. The chain uses TRBV5-1 and TRBJ1-1, with 8 bases that match TRBD1. There are 18 residues in the CDR3. V trimming: 4 bases; J trimming: 4 bases; junction bases outside the gene matches: 18. Germline lookup yields CDR1 SGHRS and CDR2 YFSETQ. CDR3 residues: CASSPPTGDGMEGTEAFF. CDR3 bases: TGCGCCAGCAGCCCCCCGACAGGGGACGGGATGGAGGGCACTGAAGCTTTCTTT.

This clonotype was found many times. The chain links TRBV5-1 to TRBJ2-3; 13 nucleotides line up with TRBD2. CDR3 size: 17 residues. With 1 base clipped from V and 5 bases from J, the junction kept 7 bases outside the gene matches. Germline V CDR1 and CDR2: SGHRS, YFSETQ. CDR3 sequence (DNA): TGCGCCAGCAGCTTGATTGGGACTAGCGGGGATCTAGATACGCAGTATTTT. This translates into CASSLIGTSGDLDTQYF. Drawing the rest from reference TRBV5-1 and TRBJ2-3, the complete variable domain is KAGVTQTPRYLIKTRGQQVTLSCSPISGHRSVSWYQQTPGQGLQFLFEYFSETQRNKGNFPGRFSGRQFSNSRSEMNVSTLELGDSALYLCASSLIGTSGDLDTQYFGPGTRLTVL.

This clonotype was observed many times. This rearrangement joins TRBV7-9 to TRBJ2-5; D not certain. Germline CDR1 is SEHNR and CDR2 is FQNEAQ (reference sequence). The germline V and J ends were trimmed by 0 bases and 0 bases, with 5 bases remaining between them. This CDR3 spans 14 amino acids. CDR3 bases: TGTGCCAGCAGCTTAGCTATGTACCAAGAGACCCAGTACTTC. Residues: CASSLAMYQETQYF.

This clonotype has a count of ten or more. The chain is built from TRBV20-1 and TRBJ1-4; D is unresolved. Germline CDR1 and CDR2: DFQATT and SNEGSKA (reference sequence). The CDR3 is 14 residues long. V dropped 7 bases and J dropped 4 bases, with 16 bases sitting between them. CDR3 region: CSVLKALNNEKLFF. The CDR3 nucleotides are TGCAGTGTGCTCAAGGCTCTCAATAATGAAAAACTGTTTTTT.

This clonotype has a handful of counts. The chain employs TRBV7-9 and TRBJ2-5; D is uncertain. V lost 2 bases and J lost 1, with 2 bases in between. This CDR3 contains 12 residues. Per germline, CDR1 SEHNR and CDR2 FQNEAQ (reference sequence). The CDR3 here is CASSLPQETQYF. CDR3 coding DNA: TGTGCCAGCAGCTTACCCCAAGAGACCCAGTACTTC.

The chain employs TRBV7-7 and TRBJ2-5; 9 bases agree with TRBD2. Germline V gene data show CDR1 as SSHAT and CDR2 as FNYEAQ (reference sequence). V trimming: 4 bases; J trimming: 9 bases; junction bases outside the gene matches: 6. The CDR3 totals 13 residues. This CDR3 reads CASSSSGERAQYF. Here the CDR3 DNA reads TGTGCCAGCAGCTCTAGCGGGGAGCGGGCCCAGTACTTC.

This clonotype was counted at least ten times. CDR3 loop: CSAREPGTGGNLYF. The CDR3 DNA is TGCAGTGCTAGGGAGCCCGGGACAGGGGGGAATCTGTACTTC. The chain joins TRBV20-1 to TRBJ2-7, with 11 bases that match TRBD1. The CDR3 contains 14 residues. Germline V gene sequence: CDR1 DFQATT, CDR2 SNEGSKA (reference sequence). The J segment lost 12 bases and the V segment lost 3 bases, leaving 13 bases of the junction unmatched.

Ten or more counts support this clonotype. The chain links TRBV12-3 or TRBV12-4 to TRBJ1-4; 8 bases agree with TRBD1. After removal of 5 bases from V and 5 bases from J, the junction contained 4 bases not matched to a gene. This CDR3 is built from 14 residues. CDR3 loop: CASSRQGMNEKLFF. CDR3 DNA sequence: TGTGCCAGCAGTCGACAGGGGATGAATGAAAAACTGTTTTTT.

This clonotype was observed at least ten times. The chain carries TRBV7-6 and TRBJ2-3; possible D gene TRBD2, 6 bases. From germline, CDR1 is SGHVS and CDR2 FNYEAQ. The CDR3 has 18 residues. The V end was cut by 1 base, the J end by 2 bases, with 19 bases between. The CDR3 region is CASSLEPARDLHTDTQYF. The CDR3 DNA sequence: TGTGCCAGCAGCTTAGAGCCAGCCCGGGACTTGCACACAGATACGCAGTATTTT.